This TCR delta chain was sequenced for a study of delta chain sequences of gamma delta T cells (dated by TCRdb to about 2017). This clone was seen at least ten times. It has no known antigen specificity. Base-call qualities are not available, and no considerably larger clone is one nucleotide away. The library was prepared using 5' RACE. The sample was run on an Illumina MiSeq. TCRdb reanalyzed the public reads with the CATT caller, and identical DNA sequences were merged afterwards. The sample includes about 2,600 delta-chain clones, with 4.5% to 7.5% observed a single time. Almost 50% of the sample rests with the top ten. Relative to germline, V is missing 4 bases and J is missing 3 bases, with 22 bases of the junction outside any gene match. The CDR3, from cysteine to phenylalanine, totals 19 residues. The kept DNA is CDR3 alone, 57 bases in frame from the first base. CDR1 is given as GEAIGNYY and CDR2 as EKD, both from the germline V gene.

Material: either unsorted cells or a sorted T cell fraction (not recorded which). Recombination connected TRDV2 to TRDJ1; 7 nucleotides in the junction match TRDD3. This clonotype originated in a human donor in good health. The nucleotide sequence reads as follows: TGTGCCTGTGATACTCTTCTGGTGGGGGGATCGGAGGCGGCCGATAAACTCATCTTT. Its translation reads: CACDTLLVGGSEAADKLIF.